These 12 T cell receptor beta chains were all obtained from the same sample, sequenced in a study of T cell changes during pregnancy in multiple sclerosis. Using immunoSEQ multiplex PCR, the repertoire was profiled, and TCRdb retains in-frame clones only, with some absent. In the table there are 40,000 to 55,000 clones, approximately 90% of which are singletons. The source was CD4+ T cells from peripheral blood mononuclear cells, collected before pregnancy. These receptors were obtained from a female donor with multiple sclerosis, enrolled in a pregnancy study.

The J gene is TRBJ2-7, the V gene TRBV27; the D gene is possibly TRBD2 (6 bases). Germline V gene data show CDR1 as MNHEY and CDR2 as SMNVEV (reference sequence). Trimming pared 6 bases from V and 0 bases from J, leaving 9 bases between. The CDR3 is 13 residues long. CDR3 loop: CASSPTSSYEQYF. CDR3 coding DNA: TGTGCCAGCAGCCCGACTAGCTCCTACGAGCAGTACTTC.

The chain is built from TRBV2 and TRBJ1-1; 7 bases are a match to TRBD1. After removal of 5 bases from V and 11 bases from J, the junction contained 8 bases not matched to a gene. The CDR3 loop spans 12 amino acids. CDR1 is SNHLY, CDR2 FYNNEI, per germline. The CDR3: CASSLRQGDAFF. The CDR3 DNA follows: TGTGCCAGCAGTTTAAGACAGGGTGACGCTTTCTTT. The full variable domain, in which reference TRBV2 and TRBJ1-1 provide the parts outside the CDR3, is EPEVTQTPSHQVTQMGQEVILRCVPISNHLYFYWYRQILGQKVEFLVSFYNNEISEKSEIFDDQFSVERPDGSNFTLKIRSTKLEDSAMYFCASSLRQGDAFFGQGTRLTVV.

CDR3 nucleotides: TGTGCCAGCAGTGGCGGGGGGAAGACCGGGGAGCTGTTTTTT. This translates into CASSGGGKTGELFF. The genes are TRBV2 and TRBJ2-2, with 8 bases aligning to TRBD2. Per germline, CDR1 SNHLY and CDR2 FYNNEI. The CDR3 consists of 14 residues. The V segment lost 4 bases and the J segment 5 bases; nucleotides outside the gene matches: 3. Based on the CDR3 plus reference TRBV2 and TRBJ2-2, the full variable domain is EPEVTQTPSHQVTQMGQEVILRCVPISNHLYFYWYRQILGQKVEFLVSFYNNEISEKSEIFDDQFSVERPDGSNFTLKIRSTKLEDSAMYFCASSGGGKTGELFFGEGSRLTVL.

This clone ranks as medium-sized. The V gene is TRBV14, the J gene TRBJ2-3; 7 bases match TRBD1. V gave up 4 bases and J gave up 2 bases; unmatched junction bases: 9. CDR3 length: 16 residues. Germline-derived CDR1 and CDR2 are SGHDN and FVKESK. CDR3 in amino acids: CASSLMTGLNTDTQYF. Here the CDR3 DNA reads TGTGCCAGCAGCCTGATGACAGGGTTGAACACAGATACGCAGTATTTT.

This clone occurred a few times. The CDR3 sequence is CASSPGQANTEAFF. DNA for the CDR3: TGTGCCAGTAGTCCGGGACAGGCGAACACTGAAGCTTTCTTT. V gene TRBV19 combines with J gene TRBJ1-1; TRBD1 agrees at 8 bases. Germline loops: CDR1 LNHDA, CDR2 SQIVND (reference sequence). V lost 5 bases, J lost 1 base, and 3 bases stayed unmatched. The CDR3 length is 14 residues.

The CDR3: CASRSTGTTNEKLFF. The CDR3 nucleotides read TGTGCCAGTAGGAGCACGGGGACAACTAATGAAAAACTGTTTTTT. This rearrangement joins TRBV19 to TRBJ1-4; no reliable D call. Germline CDR1 reads LNHDA; CDR2 reads SQIVND (reference sequence). This CDR3 is built from 15 residues. Trimming removed 6 bases from V and 0 bases from J, with 11 bases in between.

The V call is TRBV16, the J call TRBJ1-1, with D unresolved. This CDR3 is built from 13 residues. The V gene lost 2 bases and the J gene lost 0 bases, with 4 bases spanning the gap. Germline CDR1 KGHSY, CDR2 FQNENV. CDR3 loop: CASSQAVNTEAFF. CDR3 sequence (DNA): TGTGCCAGCAGCCAAGCAGTGAACACTGAAGCTTTCTTT.

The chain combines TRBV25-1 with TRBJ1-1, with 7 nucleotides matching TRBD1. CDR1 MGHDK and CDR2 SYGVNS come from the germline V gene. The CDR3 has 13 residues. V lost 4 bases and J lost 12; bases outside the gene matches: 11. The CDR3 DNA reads TGTGCCAGCAGTGTAGTGGGGACAGTCAGAACTTTCTTT. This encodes CASSVVGTVRTFF. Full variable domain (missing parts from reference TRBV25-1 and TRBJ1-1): EADIYQTPRYLVIGTGKKITLECSQTMGHDKMYWYQQDPGMELHLIHYSYGVNSTEKGDLSSESTVSRIRTEHFPLTLESARPSHTSQYLCASSVVGTVRTFFGQGTRLTVV.

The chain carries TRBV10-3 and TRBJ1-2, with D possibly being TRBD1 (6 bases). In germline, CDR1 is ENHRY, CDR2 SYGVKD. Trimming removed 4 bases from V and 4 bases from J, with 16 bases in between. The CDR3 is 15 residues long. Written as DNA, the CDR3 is TGTGCCATCAGTGGGAGAATACAGGGTTCCTATGGCTACACCTTC. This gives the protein CAISGRIQGSYGYTF.

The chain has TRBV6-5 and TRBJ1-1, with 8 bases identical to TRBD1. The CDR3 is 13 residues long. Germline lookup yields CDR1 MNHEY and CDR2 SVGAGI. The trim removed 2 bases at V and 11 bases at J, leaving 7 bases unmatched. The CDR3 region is CASSYGTGYMAFF. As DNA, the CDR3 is TGTGCCAGCAGTTACGGGACAGGATATATGGCTTTCTTT.

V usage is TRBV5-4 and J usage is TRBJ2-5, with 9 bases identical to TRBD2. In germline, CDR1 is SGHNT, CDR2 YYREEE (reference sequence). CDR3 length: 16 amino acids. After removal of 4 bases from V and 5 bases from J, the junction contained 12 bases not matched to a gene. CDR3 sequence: CASSPGTSSTGETQYF. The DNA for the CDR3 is TGTGCCAGCAGCCCTGGGACTAGCTCCACCGGGGAGACCCAGTACTTC.

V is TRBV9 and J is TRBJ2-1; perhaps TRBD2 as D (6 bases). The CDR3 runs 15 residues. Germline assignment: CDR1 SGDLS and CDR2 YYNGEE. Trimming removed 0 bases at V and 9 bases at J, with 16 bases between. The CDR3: CASSVGATGVGEQFF. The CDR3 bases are TGTGCCAGCAGCGTAGGAGCGACGGGAGTTGGTGAGCAGTTCTTC.